The present T cell receptor (beta chain) was sequenced within a study of PD-L1 blockade in urothelial cancer. Generated by immunoSEQ multiplex PCR, the TCRdb table keeps only in-frame clones and is missing some. Of 72,000 or so clones detected, 70% to 90% appear once; the ten largest clones hold about 15%. Sample time point: pretreatment peripheral blood. The sequence was obtained from a man between 60 and 75 years old with urothelial cancer. The material sequenced was PBMCs, taken around atezolizumab (anti-PD-L1) treatment.

The CDR3 spells CASSPRTGANQPQHF. The CDR3 nucleotides are TGTGCCAGCTCCCCCCGGACAGGGGCCAATCAGCCCCAGCATTTT. V and J are TRBV6-6 and TRBJ1-5; TRBD1 aligns across 9 bases. J gave up 3 bases and V 8 bases, and 8 bases lay outside the gene matches. Germline V lookup: CDR1 MNHNY, CDR2 SVGAGI (reference sequence). This CDR3 is built from 15 residues.